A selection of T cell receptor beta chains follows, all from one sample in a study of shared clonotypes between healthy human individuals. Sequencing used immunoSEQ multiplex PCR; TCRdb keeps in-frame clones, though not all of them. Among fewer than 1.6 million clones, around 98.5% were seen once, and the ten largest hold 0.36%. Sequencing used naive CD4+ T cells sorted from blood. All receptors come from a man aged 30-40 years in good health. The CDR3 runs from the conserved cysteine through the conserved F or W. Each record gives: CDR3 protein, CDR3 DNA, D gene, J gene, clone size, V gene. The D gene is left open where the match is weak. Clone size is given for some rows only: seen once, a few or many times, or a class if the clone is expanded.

CDR3aa: CASRSDSRDRDNRRYGYTF; CDR3nt: TGCGCCAGCAGATCTGACTCCCGGGACAGGGATAATCGGCGATATGGCTACACCTTC; d_gene: TRBD1; j_gene: TRBJ1-2; abundance: NA; v_gene: TRBV10-1
CDR3aa: CASSSLGGTGAYNEQFF; CDR3nt: TGTGCCAGCAGCTCCCTGGGGGGGACAGGAGCCTACAATGAGCAGTTCTTC; d_gene: NA; j_gene: TRBJ2-1; abundance: NA; v_gene: TRBV7-9
CDR3aa: CASSLLRSDSAFF; CDR3nt: TGTGCCAGCAGCTTACTTCGGTCCGATTCAGCTTTCTTT; d_gene: NA; j_gene: TRBJ1-1; abundance: NA; v_gene: TRBV11-2
CDR3aa: CASSQDGPGLGTTDTQYF; CDR3nt: TGCGCCAGCAGCCAAGATGGACCGGGACTAGGGACCACAGATACGCAGTATTTT; d_gene: TRBD2; j_gene: TRBJ2-3; abundance: NA; v_gene: TRBV4-3
CDR3aa: CASSLAGGYEQYF; CDR3nt: TGTGCCAGCAGCCTCGCGGGCGGCTACGAGCAGTACTTC; d_gene: NA; j_gene: TRBJ2-7; abundance: NA; v_gene: TRBV7-6
CDR3aa: CASSLRFRGDDEQFF; CDR3nt: TGTGCCAGCAGCTTACGATTCAGGGGGGATGATGAGCAGTTCTTC; d_gene: NA; j_gene: TRBJ2-1; abundance: NA; v_gene: TRBV5-5
CDR3aa: CASRGRGNYEQYF; CDR3nt: TGTGCCAGCAGAGGCAGGGGGAACTACGAGCAGTACTTC; d_gene: TRBD1; j_gene: TRBJ2-7; abundance: NA; v_gene: TRBV7-2
CDR3aa: CASSLVGETYNEQFF; CDR3nt: TGCGCCAGCAGCTTGGTGGGGGAGACCTACAATGAGCAGTTCTTC; d_gene: NA; j_gene: TRBJ2-1; abundance: NA; v_gene: TRBV5-1
CDR3aa: CASSFLKRGGDQPQHF; CDR3nt: TGTGCCAGCAGTTTCTTAAAGAGAGGGGGGGATCAGCCCCAGCATTTT; d_gene: NA; j_gene: TRBJ1-5; abundance: NA; v_gene: TRBV6-6
CDR3aa: CASSWDREKLFF; CDR3nt: TGTGCCAGCAGTTGGGACAGAGAAAAACTGTTTTTT; d_gene: TRBD1; j_gene: TRBJ1-4; abundance: NA; v_gene: TRBV6-5
CDR3aa: CASSSQPGGSEQFF; CDR3nt: TGCGCCAGCAGCTCACAGCCGGGAGGCAGTGAGCAGTTCTTC; d_gene: TRBD2; j_gene: TRBJ2-1; abundance: NA; v_gene: TRBV5-1
CDR3aa: CASSLPNYRVTEAFF; CDR3nt: TGTGCCAGCAGTTTACCAAATTACAGGGTCACTGAAGCTTTCTTT; d_gene: NA; j_gene: TRBJ1-1; abundance: NA; v_gene: TRBV28
CDR3aa: CASSSQGGRGYEQYF; CDR3nt: TGTGCCAGCAGCTCCCAGGGGGGCCGGGGCTACGAGCAGTACTTC; d_gene: NA; j_gene: TRBJ2-7; abundance: NA; v_gene: TRBV7-2
CDR3aa: CASSLTISQETQYF; CDR3nt: TGTGCCAGCAGCTTAACAATCTCCCAAGAGACCCAGTACTTC; d_gene: NA; j_gene: TRBJ2-5; abundance: NA; v_gene: TRBV5-4
CDR3aa: CASSIGGSASYEQYF; CDR3nt: TGTGCCAGCAGCATCGGGGGCTCAGCCTCCTACGAGCAGTACTTC; d_gene: NA; j_gene: TRBJ2-7; abundance: NA; v_gene: TRBV7-6
CDR3aa: CASSLTGVHGYTF; CDR3nt: TGTGCCAGCAGCCTGACGGGGGTCCATGGCTACACCTTC; d_gene: NA; j_gene: TRBJ1-2; abundance: NA; v_gene: TRBV7-9
CDR3aa: CASSGGEQFF; CDR3nt: TGTGCCAGCAGCGGGGGCGAGCAGTTCTTC; d_gene: NA; j_gene: TRBJ2-1; abundance: NA; v_gene: TRBV6-6
CDR3aa: CASSVLQVNTEAFF; CDR3nt: TGTGCCAGCAGTGTTTTACAGGTGAACACTGAAGCTTTCTTT; d_gene: NA; j_gene: TRBJ1-1; abundance: NA; v_gene: TRBV2
CDR3aa: CASSSPRVGTGNNEQFF; CDR3nt: TGTGCCAGCAGCTCACCCCGGGTAGGTACTGGGAACAATGAGCAGTTCTTC; d_gene: NA; j_gene: TRBJ2-1; abundance: once; v_gene: TRBV7-3
CDR3aa: CASSGSGTYEQYF; CDR3nt: TGTGCCAGCAGCGGTAGCGGGACATACGAGCAGTACTTC; d_gene: TRBD2; j_gene: TRBJ2-7; abundance: NA; v_gene: TRBV9
CDR3aa: CASSPGTGAGYTF; CDR3nt: TGTGCCAGCTCACCAGGGACAGGGGCTGGCTACACCTTC; d_gene: TRBD1; j_gene: TRBJ1-2; abundance: NA; v_gene: TRBV18
CDR3aa: CASSQEWETRRYNEQFF; CDR3nt: TGCGCCAGCAGCCAAGAATGGGAAACCAGGAGATACAATGAGCAGTTCTTC; d_gene: NA; j_gene: TRBJ2-1; abundance: NA; v_gene: TRBV4-3
CDR3aa: CASSVKGGYEQYF; CDR3nt: TGTGCCAGCAGCGTAAAGGGGGGCTACGAGCAGTACTTC; d_gene: NA; j_gene: TRBJ2-7; abundance: NA; v_gene: TRBV9
CDR3aa: CASSFTGIYEQYF; CDR3nt: TGTGCCAGCAGCTTCACGGGAATCTACGAGCAGTACTTC; d_gene: NA; j_gene: TRBJ2-7; abundance: NA; v_gene: TRBV7-2
CDR3aa: CATSRDSENADTQYF; CDR3nt: TGTGCCACCAGCAGAGATTCTGAAAACGCAGATACGCAGTATTTT; d_gene: NA; j_gene: TRBJ2-3; abundance: NA; v_gene: TRBV15
CDR3aa: CASGLAPLGQGIVGELFF; CDR3nt: TGTGCTAGTGGTTTGGCCCCTCTGGGACAGGGTATTGTCGGGGAGCTGTTTTTT; d_gene: TRBD1; j_gene: TRBJ2-2; abundance: NA; v_gene: TRBV12-5
CDR3aa: CASRTRTDGYTF; CDR3nt: TGTGCCAGCCGGACGCGGACGGATGGCTACACCTTC; d_gene: NA; j_gene: TRBJ1-2; abundance: NA; v_gene: TRBV6-5
CDR3aa: CASSGLDRGTEAFF; CDR3nt: TGTGCCAGCTCAGGACTTGACAGGGGTACTGAAGCTTTCTTT; d_gene: TRBD1; j_gene: TRBJ1-1; abundance: NA; v_gene: TRBV18
CDR3aa: CASSVRLAGVPYNEQFF; CDR3nt: TGTGCCAGCAGCGTGAGACTAGCGGGAGTGCCCTACAATGAGCAGTTCTTC; d_gene: TRBD2; j_gene: TRBJ2-1; abundance: NA; v_gene: TRBV7-9
CDR3aa: CASSQAGATQYF; CDR3nt: TGTGCCAGCAGCCAAGCAGGGGCTACGCAGTATTTT; d_gene: NA; j_gene: TRBJ2-3; abundance: NA; v_gene: TRBV14
CDR3aa: CASSLVTLSYEQYF; CDR3nt: TGCGCCAGCAGCTTGGTTACGCTCTCCTACGAGCAGTACTTC; d_gene: NA; j_gene: TRBJ2-7; abundance: NA; v_gene: TRBV5-1
CDR3aa: CARVEAAVYNEQFF; CDR3nt: TGTGCCAGGGTAGAAGCGGCAGTCTACAATGAGCAGTTCTTC; d_gene: NA; j_gene: TRBJ2-1; abundance: NA; v_gene: TRBV28
CDR3aa: CASSVVAGATDTQYF; CDR3nt: TGTGCCAGCAGTGTGGTAGCGGGAGCCACAGATACGCAGTATTTT; d_gene: TRBD2; j_gene: TRBJ2-3; abundance: NA; v_gene: TRBV2
CDR3aa: CATTLELGGREKLFF; CDR3nt: TGTGCCACCACCTTAGAGTTGGGGGGGCGTGAAAAACTGTTTTTT; d_gene: NA; j_gene: TRBJ1-4; abundance: NA; v_gene: TRBV15
CDR3aa: CASGLVRTSGSYNEQFF; CDR3nt: TGTGCTAGTGGTTTGGTTCGAACTAGCGGGTCCTACAATGAGCAGTTCTTC; d_gene: TRBD2; j_gene: TRBJ2-1; abundance: NA; v_gene: TRBV12-5
CDR3aa: CASTFLSGSTGELFF; CDR3nt: TGTGCCAGCACCTTCCTGAGCGGGAGTACCGGGGAGCTGTTTTTT; d_gene: TRBD2; j_gene: TRBJ2-2; abundance: NA; v_gene: TRBV7-9
CDR3aa: CASSPAGERNEQFF; CDR3nt: TGTGCCAGCTCACCAGCCGGAGAGAGAAATGAGCAGTTCTTC; d_gene: NA; j_gene: TRBJ2-1; abundance: NA; v_gene: TRBV18
CDR3aa: CAINDQTGRLETQYF; CDR3nt: TGTGCCATCAACGACCAGACAGGGAGGCTAGAGACCCAGTACTTC; d_gene: NA; j_gene: TRBJ2-5; abundance: NA; v_gene: TRBV10-3
CDR3aa: CASSPPGTDTGELFF; CDR3nt: TGTGCCAGCTCACCTCCCGGGACTGACACCGGGGAGCTGTTTTTT; d_gene: NA; j_gene: TRBJ2-2; abundance: NA; v_gene: TRBV18
CDR3aa: CASSSLGLSEKLFF; CDR3nt: TGTGCCAGCTCATCTCTAGGGCTCTCTGAAAAACTGTTTTTT; d_gene: NA; j_gene: TRBJ1-4; abundance: NA; v_gene: TRBV18
CDR3aa: CASSARDYNYNEQFF; CDR3nt: TGTGCCAGCAGCGCGCGGGATTATAACTACAATGAGCAGTTCTTC; d_gene: NA; j_gene: TRBJ2-1; abundance: NA; v_gene: TRBV9
CDR3aa: CATSRGRSNQPQHF; CDR3nt: TGTGCCACCAGCAGAGGAAGAAGCAATCAGCCCCAGCATTTT; d_gene: NA; j_gene: TRBJ1-5; abundance: NA; v_gene: TRBV15
CDR3aa: CASSSPSGSTDTQYF; CDR3nt: TGTGCCAGCAGTTCCCCTAGCGGAAGCACAGATACGCAGTATTTT; d_gene: TRBD2; j_gene: TRBJ2-3; abundance: NA; v_gene: TRBV27
CDR3aa: CASSVGIANTGELFF; CDR3nt: TGTGCCAGCAGCGTAGGTATAGCGAACACCGGGGAGCTGTTTTTT; d_gene: NA; j_gene: TRBJ2-2; abundance: NA; v_gene: TRBV9
CDR3aa: CASSATSSIPRETQYF; CDR3nt: TGCGCCAGCAGTGCGACTAGCTCAATTCCAAGGGAGACCCAGTACTTC; d_gene: TRBD2; j_gene: TRBJ2-5; abundance: NA; v_gene: TRBV5-1
CDR3aa: CASSFAVQGRGNEQFF; CDR3nt: TGTGCCAGCAGCTTTGCAGTACAGGGCCGGGGCAATGAGCAGTTCTTC; d_gene: NA; j_gene: TRBJ2-1; abundance: NA; v_gene: TRBV5-6
CDR3aa: CASSVDPQAGELFF; CDR3nt: TGTGCCAGCAGCGTGGACCCGCAGGCCGGGGAGCTGTTTTTT; d_gene: NA; j_gene: TRBJ2-2; abundance: NA; v_gene: TRBV9
CDR3aa: CARTAASYEQYF; CDR3nt: TGTGCCAGGACCGCAGCCTCCTACGAGCAGTACTTC; d_gene: NA; j_gene: TRBJ2-7; abundance: NA; v_gene: TRBV27
CDR3aa: CASSWTDGLAPPGELFF; CDR3nt: TGCGCCAGCAGCTGGACAGACGGACTAGCTCCCCCCGGGGAGCTGTTTTTT; d_gene: TRBD2; j_gene: TRBJ2-2; abundance: NA; v_gene: TRBV5-1
CDR3aa: CASSARASSGRAGPTSDTQYF; CDR3nt: TGTGCCAGCAGCGCACGAGCTTCTAGCGGGAGGGCCGGGCCAACGTCAGATACGCAGTATTTT; d_gene: TRBD2; j_gene: TRBJ2-3; abundance: NA; v_gene: TRBV9
CDR3aa: CASSYQGHLNTEAFF; CDR3nt: TGTGCCAGCAGTTACCAGGGACACTTGAACACTGAAGCTTTCTTT; d_gene: NA; j_gene: TRBJ1-1; abundance: NA; v_gene: TRBV6-5
CDR3aa: CASSPGRLAEQYF; CDR3nt: TGTGCCAGCAGCCCGGGACGTTTGGCCGAGCAGTACTTC; d_gene: NA; j_gene: TRBJ2-7; abundance: NA; v_gene: TRBV28
CDR3aa: CASSMGALRGRRNYGYTF; CDR3nt: TGTGCCAGTAGTATGGGGGCTTTGAGGGGGCGTCGAAACTATGGCTACACCTTC; d_gene: TRBD1; j_gene: TRBJ1-2; abundance: NA; v_gene: TRBV19
CDR3aa: CASSVELGTGGRNNEQFF; CDR3nt: TGTGCCAGCAGCGTAGAGTTGGGGACGGGAGGACGGAACAATGAGCAGTTCTTC; d_gene: TRBD2; j_gene: TRBJ2-1; abundance: NA; v_gene: TRBV9